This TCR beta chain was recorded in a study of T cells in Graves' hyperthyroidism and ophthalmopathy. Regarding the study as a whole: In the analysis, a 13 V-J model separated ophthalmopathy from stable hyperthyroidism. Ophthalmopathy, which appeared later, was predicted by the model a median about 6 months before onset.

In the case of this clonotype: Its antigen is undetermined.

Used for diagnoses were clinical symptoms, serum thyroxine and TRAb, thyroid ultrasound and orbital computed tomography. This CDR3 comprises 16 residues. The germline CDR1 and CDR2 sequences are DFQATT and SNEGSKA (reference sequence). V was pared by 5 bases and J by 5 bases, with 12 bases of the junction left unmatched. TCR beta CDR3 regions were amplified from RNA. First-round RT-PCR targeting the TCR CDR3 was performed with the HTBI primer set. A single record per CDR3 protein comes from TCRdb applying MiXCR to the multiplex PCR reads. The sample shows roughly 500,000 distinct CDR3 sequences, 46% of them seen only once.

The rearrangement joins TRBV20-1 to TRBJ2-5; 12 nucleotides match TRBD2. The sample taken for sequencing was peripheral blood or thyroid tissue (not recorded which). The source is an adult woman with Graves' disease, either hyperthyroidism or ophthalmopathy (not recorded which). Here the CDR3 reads CSALVSLAGGRETQYF. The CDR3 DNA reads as TGCAGTGCTTTAGTGTCCCTAGCGGGAGGGCGGGAGACCCAGTACTTC.